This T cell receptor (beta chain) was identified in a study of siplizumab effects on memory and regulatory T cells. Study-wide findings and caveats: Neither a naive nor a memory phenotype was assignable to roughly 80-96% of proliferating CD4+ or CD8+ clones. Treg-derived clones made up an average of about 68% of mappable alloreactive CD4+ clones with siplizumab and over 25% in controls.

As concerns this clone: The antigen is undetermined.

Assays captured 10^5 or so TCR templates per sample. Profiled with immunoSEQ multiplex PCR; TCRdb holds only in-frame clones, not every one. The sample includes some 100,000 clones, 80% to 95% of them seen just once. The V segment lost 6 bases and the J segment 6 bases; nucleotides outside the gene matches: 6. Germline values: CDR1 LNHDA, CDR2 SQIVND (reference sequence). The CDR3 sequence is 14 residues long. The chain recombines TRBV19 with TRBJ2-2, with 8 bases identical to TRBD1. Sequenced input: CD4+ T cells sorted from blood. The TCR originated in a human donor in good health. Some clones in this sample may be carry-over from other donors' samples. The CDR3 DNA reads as TGTGCCAGTAGATCCAGGGGGCTCTCCGGGGAGCTGTTTTTT. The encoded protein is CASRSRGLSGELFF.